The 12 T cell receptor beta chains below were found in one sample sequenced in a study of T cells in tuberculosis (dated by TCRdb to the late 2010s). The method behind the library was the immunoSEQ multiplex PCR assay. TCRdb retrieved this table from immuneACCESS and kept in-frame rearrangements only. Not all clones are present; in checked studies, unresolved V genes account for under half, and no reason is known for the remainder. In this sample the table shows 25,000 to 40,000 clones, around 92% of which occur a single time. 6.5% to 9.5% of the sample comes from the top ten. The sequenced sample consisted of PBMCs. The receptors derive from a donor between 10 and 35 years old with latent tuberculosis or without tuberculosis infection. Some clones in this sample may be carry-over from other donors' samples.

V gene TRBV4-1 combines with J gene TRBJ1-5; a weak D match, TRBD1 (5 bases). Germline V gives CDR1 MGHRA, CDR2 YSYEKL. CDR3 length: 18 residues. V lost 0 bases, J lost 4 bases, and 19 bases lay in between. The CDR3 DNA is TGCGCCAGCAGCCAAGACCCTTACGGGGGTTCAAAGAATCAGCCCCAGCATTTT. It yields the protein CASSQDPYGGSKNQPQHF.

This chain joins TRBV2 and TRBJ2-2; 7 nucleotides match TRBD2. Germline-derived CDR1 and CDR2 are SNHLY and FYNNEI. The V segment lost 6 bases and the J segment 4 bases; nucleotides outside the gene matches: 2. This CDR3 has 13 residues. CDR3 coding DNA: TGTGCCAGCAGGGGAGGGGCCACCGGGGAGCTGTTTTTT. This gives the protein CASRGGATGELFF.

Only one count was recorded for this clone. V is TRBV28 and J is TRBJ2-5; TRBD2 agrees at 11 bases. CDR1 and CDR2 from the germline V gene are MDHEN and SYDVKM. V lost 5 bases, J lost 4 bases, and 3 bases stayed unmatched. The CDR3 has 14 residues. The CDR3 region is CASSTSGSRETQYF. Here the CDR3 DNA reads TGTGCCAGCAGTACTAGCGGGAGCCGAGAGACCCAGTACTTC.

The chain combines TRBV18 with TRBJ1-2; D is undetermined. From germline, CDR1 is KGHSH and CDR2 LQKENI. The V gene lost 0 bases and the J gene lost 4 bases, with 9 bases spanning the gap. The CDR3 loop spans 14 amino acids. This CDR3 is CASSPPVSGYGYTF. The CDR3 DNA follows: TGTGCCAGCTCACCACCGGTATCCGGCTATGGCTACACCTTC.

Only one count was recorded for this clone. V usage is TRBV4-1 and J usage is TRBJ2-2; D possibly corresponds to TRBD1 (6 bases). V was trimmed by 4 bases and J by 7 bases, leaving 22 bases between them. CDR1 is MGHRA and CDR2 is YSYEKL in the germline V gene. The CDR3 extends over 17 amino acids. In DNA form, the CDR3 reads TGCGCCAGCAGCCGATCCCAGACAGGCTGGTCGGACGGGGAGCTGTTTTTT. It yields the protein CASSRSQTGWSDGELFF.

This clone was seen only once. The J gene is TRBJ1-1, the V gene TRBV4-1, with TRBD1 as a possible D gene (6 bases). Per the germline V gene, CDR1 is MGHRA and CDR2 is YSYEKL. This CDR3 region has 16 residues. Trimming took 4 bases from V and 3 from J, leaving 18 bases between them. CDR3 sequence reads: CASSLQTGQSYTEAFF. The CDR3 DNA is TGCGCCAGCAGCCTTCAGACCGGACAGTCATACACTGAAGCTTTCTTT.

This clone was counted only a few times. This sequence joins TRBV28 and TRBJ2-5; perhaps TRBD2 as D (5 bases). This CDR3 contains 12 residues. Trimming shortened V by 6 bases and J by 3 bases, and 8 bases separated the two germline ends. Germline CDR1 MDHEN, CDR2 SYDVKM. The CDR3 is CASSKAEETQYF. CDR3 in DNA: TGTGCCAGCAGCAAAGCGGAAGAGACCCAGTACTTC.

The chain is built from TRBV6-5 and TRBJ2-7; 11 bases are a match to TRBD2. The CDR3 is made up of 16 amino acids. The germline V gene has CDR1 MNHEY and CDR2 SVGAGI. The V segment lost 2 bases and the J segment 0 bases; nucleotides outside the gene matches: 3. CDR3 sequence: CASSYLAGGSSYEQYF. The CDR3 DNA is TGTGCCAGCAGTTACCTAGCGGGGGGTAGCTCCTACGAGCAGTACTTC.

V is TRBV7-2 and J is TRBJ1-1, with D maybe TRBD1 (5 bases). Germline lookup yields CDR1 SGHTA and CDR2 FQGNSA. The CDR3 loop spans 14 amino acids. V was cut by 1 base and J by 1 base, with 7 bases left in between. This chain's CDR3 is CASSLGTTNTEAFF. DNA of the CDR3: TGTGCCAGCAGCTTAGGGACAACGAACACTGAAGCTTTCTTT.

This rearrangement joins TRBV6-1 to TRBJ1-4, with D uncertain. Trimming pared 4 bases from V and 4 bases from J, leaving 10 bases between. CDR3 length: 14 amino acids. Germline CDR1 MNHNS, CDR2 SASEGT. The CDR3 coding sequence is TGTGCCAGCAGTGGAACCCCTATTAATGAAAAACTGTTTTTT. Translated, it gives CASSGTPINEKLFF.

CDR3 residues: CASSLKSGSHDTQYF. Here the CDR3 DNA reads TGTGCCAGCAGCCTCAAAAGCGGGAGCCACGATACGCAGTATTTT. The chain has TRBV5-4 and TRBJ2-3; the match to TRBD2 covers 8 bases. Germline lookup yields CDR1 SGHNT and CDR2 YYREEE (reference sequence). J was trimmed by 6 bases and V by 4 bases; bases with no gene match: 10. The CDR3 consists of 15 residues.

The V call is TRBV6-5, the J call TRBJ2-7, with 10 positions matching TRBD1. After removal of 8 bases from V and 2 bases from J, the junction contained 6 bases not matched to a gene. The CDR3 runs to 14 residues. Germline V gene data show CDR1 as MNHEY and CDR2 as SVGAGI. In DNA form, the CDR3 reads TGTGCCAGCGGTCCGGGACAGGGGACCTACGAGCAGTACTTC. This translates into CASGPGQGTYEQYF.